This TCR beta chain emerged from a study of T-cell memory formation after mild COVID-19. Whole-study findings and limits: For second-wave clones that peaked at day 37, SARS-CoV-2 specificity went unverified. From day 15 to 85, contracting clones were balanced between CD4 and CD8, whereas later expanders leaned toward CD4+.

Comments on this clonotype: Its matching antigen is unknown.

After 5'RACE with constant-segment primers, TCR alpha and TCR beta cDNA libraries carrying sample barcodes and UMIs were obtained. Via MiXCR, TCRdb re-called the 5' RACE reads, giving one row per CDR3 protein. The table shows about 110,000 distinct CDR3 sequences, with around 17% occurring only once. Sequencing was carried out using PBMCs or a T cell subset sorted from them (not recorded which). The receptor was isolated from a man aged 18 to 29 who had mild COVID-19 (a few samples of this study predate the infection). Cell type and time point are not known.

CDR3 sequence (DNA): TGTGCCAGCAGCAGAGCGGGCAGGGGTAGTAATTCACCCCTCCACTTT. Amino acids: CASSRAGRGSNSPLHF. This chain uses TRBV7-6 with TRBJ1-6, with D perhaps TRBD1 (6 bases). Germline V gene lookup returns CDR1 SGHVS and CDR2 FNYEAQ. With 5 bases removed from V and 6 bases from J, the gap between germline ends came to 17 bases. This CDR3 has 16 residues.